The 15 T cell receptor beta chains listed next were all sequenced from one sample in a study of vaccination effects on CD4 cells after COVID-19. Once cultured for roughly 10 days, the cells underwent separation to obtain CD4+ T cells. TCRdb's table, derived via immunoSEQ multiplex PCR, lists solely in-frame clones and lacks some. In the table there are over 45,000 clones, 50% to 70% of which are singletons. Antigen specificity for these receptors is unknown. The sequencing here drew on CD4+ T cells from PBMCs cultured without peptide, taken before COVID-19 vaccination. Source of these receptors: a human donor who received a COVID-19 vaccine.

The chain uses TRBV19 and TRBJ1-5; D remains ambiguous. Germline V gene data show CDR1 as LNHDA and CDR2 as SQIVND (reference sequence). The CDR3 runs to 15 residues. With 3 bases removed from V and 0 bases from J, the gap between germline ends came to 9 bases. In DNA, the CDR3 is TGTGCCAGTAGTATGTTGAGTTATAGCAATCAGCCCCAGCATTTT. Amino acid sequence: CASSMLSYSNQPQHF.

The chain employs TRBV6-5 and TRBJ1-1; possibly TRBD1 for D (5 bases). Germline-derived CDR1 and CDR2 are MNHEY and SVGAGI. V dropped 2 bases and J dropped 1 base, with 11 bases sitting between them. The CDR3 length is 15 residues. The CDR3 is CASSYGGRKNTEAFF. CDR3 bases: TGTGCCAGCAGTTACGGGGGACGGAAGAACACTGAAGCTTTCTTT.

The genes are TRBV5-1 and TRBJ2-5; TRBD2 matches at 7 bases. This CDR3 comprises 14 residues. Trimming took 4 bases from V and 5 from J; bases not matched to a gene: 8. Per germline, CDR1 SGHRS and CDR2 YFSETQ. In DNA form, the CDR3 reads TGCGCCAGCAGCCTGACTAGCTCGAAGGAGACCCAGTACTTC. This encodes CASSLTSSKETQYF.

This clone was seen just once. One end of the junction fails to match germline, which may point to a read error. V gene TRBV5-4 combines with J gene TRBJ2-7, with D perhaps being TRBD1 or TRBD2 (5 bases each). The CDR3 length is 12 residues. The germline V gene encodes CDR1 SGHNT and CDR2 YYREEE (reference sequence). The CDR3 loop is CASSLAGDLPQF. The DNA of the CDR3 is TGTGCCAGCAGCTTGGCCGGGGACCTACCCCAATTC.

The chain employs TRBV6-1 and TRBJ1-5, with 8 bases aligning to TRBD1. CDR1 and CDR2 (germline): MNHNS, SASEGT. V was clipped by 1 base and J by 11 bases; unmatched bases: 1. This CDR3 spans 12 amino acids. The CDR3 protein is CASSEGDRTQHF. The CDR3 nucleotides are TGTGCCAGCAGTGAAGGGGACAGGACCCAGCATTTT.

The DNA for the CDR3 is TGCGCCAGCAGCCAAGCCCCGATGCTATGGACTAGCACGAACAATGAGCAGTTCTTC. Translating it yields CASSQAPMLWTSTNNEQFF. The V and J genes are TRBV4-1 and TRBJ2-1; 8 positions agree with TRBD2. Trimming cost V 1 base and J 5 bases; bases outside gene matches: 16. The V gene's germline CDR1 is MGHRA and CDR2 YSYEKL. This CDR3 is built from 19 residues.

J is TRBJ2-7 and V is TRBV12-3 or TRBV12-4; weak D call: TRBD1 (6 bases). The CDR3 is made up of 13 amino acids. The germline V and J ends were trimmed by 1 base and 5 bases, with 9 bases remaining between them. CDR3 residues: CASSLDRAHEQYF. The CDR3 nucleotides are TGTGCCAGCAGTTTAGACAGGGCACACGAGCAGTACTTC.

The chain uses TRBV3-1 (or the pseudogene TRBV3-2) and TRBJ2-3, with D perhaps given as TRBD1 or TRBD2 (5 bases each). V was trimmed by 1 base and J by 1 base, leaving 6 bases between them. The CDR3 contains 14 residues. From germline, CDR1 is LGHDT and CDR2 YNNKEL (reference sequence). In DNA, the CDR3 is TGTGCCAGCAGCCAAGTGGGGGGCACAGATACGCAGTATTTT. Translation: CASSQVGGTDTQYF.

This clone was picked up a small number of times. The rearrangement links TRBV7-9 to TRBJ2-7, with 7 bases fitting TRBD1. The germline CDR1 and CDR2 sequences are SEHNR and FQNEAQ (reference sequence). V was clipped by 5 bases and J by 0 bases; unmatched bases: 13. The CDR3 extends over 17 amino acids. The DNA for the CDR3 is TGTGCCAGCAGCAAATCCCCCTTACGGGACAGCTCCTACGAGCAGTACTTC. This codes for CASSKSPLRDSSYEQYF. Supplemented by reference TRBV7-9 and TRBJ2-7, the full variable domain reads DTGVSQNPRHKITKRGQNVTFRCDPISEHNRLYWYRQTLGQGPEFLTYFQNEAQLEKSRLLSDRFSAERPKGSFSTLEIQRTEQGDSAMYLCASSKSPLRDSSYEQYFGPGTRLTVT.

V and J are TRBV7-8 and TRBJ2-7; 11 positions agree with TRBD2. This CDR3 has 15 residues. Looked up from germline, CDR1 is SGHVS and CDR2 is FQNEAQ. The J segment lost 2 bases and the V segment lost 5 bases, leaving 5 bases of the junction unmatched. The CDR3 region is CASSHTSGSTYEQYF. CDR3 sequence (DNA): TGTGCCAGCAGCCACACTAGCGGGAGTACCTACGAGCAGTACTTC.

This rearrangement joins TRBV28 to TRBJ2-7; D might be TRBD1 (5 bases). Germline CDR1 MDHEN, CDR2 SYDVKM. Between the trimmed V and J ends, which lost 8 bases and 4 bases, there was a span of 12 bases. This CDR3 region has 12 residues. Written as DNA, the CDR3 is TGTGCCAGCGGGAATGGGGCGTACGAGCAGTACTTC. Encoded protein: CASGNGAYEQYF.

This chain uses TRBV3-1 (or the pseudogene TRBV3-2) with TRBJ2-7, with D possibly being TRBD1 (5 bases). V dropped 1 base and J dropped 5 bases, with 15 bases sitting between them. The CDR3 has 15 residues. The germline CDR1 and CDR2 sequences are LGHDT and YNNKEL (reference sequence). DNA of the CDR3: TGTGCCAGCAGCCAAGGTACAGGCCCCCGGAACGAGCAGTACTTC. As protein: CASSQGTGPRNEQYF.

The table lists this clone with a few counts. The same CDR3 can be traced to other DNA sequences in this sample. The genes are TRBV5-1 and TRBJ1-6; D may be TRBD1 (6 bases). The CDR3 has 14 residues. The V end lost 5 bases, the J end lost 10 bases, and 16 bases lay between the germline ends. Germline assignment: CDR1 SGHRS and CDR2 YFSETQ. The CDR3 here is CASSSQGIGSPLHF. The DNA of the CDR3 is TGCGCCAGCAGTTCGCAGGGGATCGGCTCACCCCTCCACTTT.

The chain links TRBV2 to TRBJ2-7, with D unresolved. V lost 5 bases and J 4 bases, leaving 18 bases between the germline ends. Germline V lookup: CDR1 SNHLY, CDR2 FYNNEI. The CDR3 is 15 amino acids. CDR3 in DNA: TGTGCCAGCAGTTCTCATCCGTTGAAGTCGTACGAGCAGTACTTC. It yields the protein CASSSHPLKSYEQYF.

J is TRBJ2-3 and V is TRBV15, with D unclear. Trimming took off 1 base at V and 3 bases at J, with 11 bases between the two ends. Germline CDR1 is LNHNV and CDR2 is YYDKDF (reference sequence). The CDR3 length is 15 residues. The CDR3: CATSRGPAKTDTQYF. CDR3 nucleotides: TGTGCCACCAGCAGAGGCCCAGCTAAAACAGATACGCAGTATTTT.